One sample yielded the 19 T cell receptor beta chains listed below, sequenced in a study of human T cells and chemical hapten exposure. TCRdb re-derived calls from the RACE reads in MiXCR, one entry per CDR3 protein. In the table there are over 35,000 distinct CDR3 sequences, around 3.6% of which are singletons. Time point described: healthy volunteer bleed at 6 weeks. The template was total RNA from unfractionated whole blood. Sequenced input: whole blood. These receptor sequences come from a human donor in good health. Some clones in this sample may be carry-over from other donors' samples.

The J gene is TRBJ1-3, the V gene TRBV7-6; possible D gene TRBD1, 5 bases. The V gene's germline CDR1 is SGHVS and CDR2 FNYEAQ. The CDR3 is made up of 17 amino acids. Deletions cut 0 bases from V and 9 bases from J, with 21 bases between. CDR3 protein: CASSLALTGVFGGTIYF. The DNA of the CDR3 is TGTGCCAGCAGCTTAGCGCTTACAGGAGTCTTTGGGGGCACCATATATTTT.

This clonotype has ten or more counts. The rearrangement links TRBV7-8 to TRBJ2-7; perhaps TRBD1 as D (6 bases). V dropped 2 bases and J dropped 0 bases, with 17 bases sitting between them. The germline CDR1 and CDR2 sequences are SGHVS and FQNEAQ. The CDR3 runs to 17 residues. CDR3 sequence reads: CASSLKPPGHSSYEQYF. CDR3 bases: TGTGCCAGCAGCTTAAAACCCCCGGGACATAGCTCCTACGAGCAGTACTTC.

This clonotype has at least ten counts. V gene TRBV11-2 combines with J gene TRBJ2-1; D not resolved. Germline V CDR1 and CDR2: SGHAT, FQNNGV. V lost 1 base and J lost 9, with 1 base in between. The CDR3 sequence is 10 residues long. CDR3 coding DNA: TGTGCCAGCAGCTTAGTTGAGCAGTTCTTC. Translated: CASSLVEQFF.

The V gene is TRBV19, the J gene TRBJ1-2, with a tentative D call TRBD1 (5 bases). Germline CDR1 and CDR2: LNHDA and SQIVND (reference sequence). Trimming left V 1 base short and J 8 bases short, with 17 bases between. The CDR3 spans 15 residues. This CDR3 reads CASSIAGGTSIGYTF. Written as DNA, the CDR3 is TGTGCCAGTAGTATAGCCGGGGGAACCTCCATCGGCTACACCTTC.

This clonotype was observed at least ten times. This chain links TRBV12-3 or TRBV12-4 with TRBJ2-5; no firm D call. The length of the CDR3 is 13 residues. The ends were cut back, 2 bases at V and 1 base at J, with 5 bases in the middle. The CDR3 reads CASSLIRQETQYF. The CDR3 coding sequence is TGTGCCAGCAGTTTAATCCGCCAAGAGACCCAGTACTTC.

This clonotype has more than one count but fewer than ten. The chain recombines TRBV11-1 with TRBJ2-7; possibly TRBD2 for D (6 bases). V gave up 2 bases and J gave up 3 bases, with 17 bases separating them. The CDR3 totals 16 residues. Germline V gives CDR1 SGHAT, CDR2 FQDESV (reference sequence). The CDR3 DNA is TGTGCCAGCAGCTTACCCGGGGGAGGCCCCTTCTACGAGCAGTACTTC. Translating gives CASSLPGGGPFYEQYF. Together with reference TRBV11-1 and TRBJ2-7, the CDR3 gives the full variable domain: EAEVAQSPRYKITEKSQAVAFWCDPISGHATLYWYRQILGQGPELLVQFQDESVVDDSQLPKDRFSAERLKGVDSTLKIQPAELGDSAMYLCASSLPGGGPFYEQYFGPGTRLTVT.

This clonotype was recorded at least ten times. V is TRBV7-8 and J is TRBJ2-7; 11 bases line up with TRBD1. Losses at the gene ends were 4 bases for V and 2 bases for J; bases not matched to a gene: 4. Germline CDR1 is SGHVS and CDR2 is FQNEAQ. The CDR3 spans 15 residues. CDR3 amino acids: CASSSPGQGAYEQYF. DNA for the CDR3: TGTGCCAGCAGCTCCCCGGGACAGGGGGCCTACGAGCAGTACTTC.

In its sample, this clonotype was seen a few times. The chain recombines TRBV27 with TRBJ1-6, with 8 nucleotides matching TRBD1. Germline values: CDR1 MNHEY, CDR2 SMNVEV (reference sequence). Unmatched junction bases numbered 9, after V lost 8 bases and J lost 9 bases. The CDR3 totals 14 residues. The DNA of the CDR3 is TGTGCCAGCTCCCTGGACAGGGTTCCTTCACCCCTCCACTTT. This translates into CASSLDRVPSPLHF.

There are many counts of this clonotype. The gene calls are TRBV7-9 and TRBJ2-7; no reliable D call. The CDR3 is 14 amino acids. Trimming removed 1 base from V and 2 bases from J, with 9 bases in between. Per the germline V gene, CDR1 is SEHNR and CDR2 is FQNEAQ (reference sequence). CDR3 sequence reads: CASSLGPFPYEQYF. CDR3 coding DNA: TGTGCCAGCAGCTTAGGGCCATTTCCCTACGAGCAGTACTTC.

This clonotype has only a few counts. CDR3 sequence reads: CASSTTGPGELFF. CDR3 bases: TGTGCCAGTAGTACCACAGGGCCCGGGGAGCTGTTTTTT. This chain links TRBV19 with TRBJ2-2; D is possibly TRBD1 (6 bases). Germline values: CDR1 LNHDA, CDR2 SQIVND (reference sequence). This CDR3 is 13 amino acids long. Trimming took off 4 bases at V and 6 bases at J, with 9 bases between the two ends.

This clonotype was seen at least ten times. The CDR3 DNA is TGTGCCAGCAGTCCGTCAGGGTCTCGCTCCTACGAGCAGTACTTC. Translated, it gives CASSPSGSRSYEQYF. The chain employs TRBV28 and TRBJ2-7; tentative D call: TRBD1 (5 bases). V lost 5 bases to trimming and J lost 0 bases, with 14 bases between them. The CDR3 sequence is 15 residues long. The germline gives CDR1 MDHEN, CDR2 SYDVKM.

The chain links TRBV4-1 to TRBJ2-5; TRBD1 is a possible D gene (5 bases). V was trimmed by 0 bases and J by 3 bases, leaving 17 bases between them. CDR1 is MGHRA and CDR2 is YSYEKL in the germline V gene. This CDR3 spans 17 amino acids. CDR3 coding DNA: TGCGCCAGCAGCCAAGATTCTCTTAAAAGGGGCGAAGAGACCCAGTACTTC. Translated: CASSQDSLKRGEETQYF.

This clonotype was observed a few times. This CDR3 is CSAKASRIYEQYF. The DNA for the CDR3 is TGCAGTGCTAAGGCTAGCCGAATATACGAGCAGTACTTC. This sequence joins TRBV20-1 and TRBJ2-7; D possibly corresponds to TRBD2 (5 bases). Germline lookup yields CDR1 DFQATT and CDR2 SNEGSKA (reference sequence). CDR3 size: 13 residues. The V end was cut by 4 bases, the J end by 4 bases, with 14 bases between.

The chain couples TRBV4-1 to TRBJ2-1; the match to TRBD2 covers 12 bases. There are 17 residues in the CDR3. The trim removed 4 bases at V and 6 bases at J, leaving 10 bases unmatched. CDR1 is MGHRA and CDR2 is YSYEKL in the germline V gene. CDR3 residues: CASSRGLAGSPRNEQFF. CDR3 DNA sequence: TGCGCCAGCAGCCGTGGACTAGCGGGATCCCCCCGCAATGAGCAGTTCTTC.

The J gene is TRBJ2-1, the V gene TRBV18; TRBD2 agrees at 9 bases. Germline-derived CDR1 and CDR2 are KGHSH and LQKENI. Trimming cost V 2 bases and J 10 bases; bases outside gene matches: 9. The CDR3 is made up of 15 amino acids. The CDR3 region has the DNA TGTGCCAGCTCACCAGGGCTAGCGGGGACCGGGGAGCAGTTCTTC. Encoded protein: CASSPGLAGTGEQFF.

This clonotype came up many times. The chain employs TRBV15 and TRBJ2-3, with D possibly matching TRBD2 (7 bases). This CDR3 has 17 residues. Trimming pared 7 bases from V and 2 bases from J, leaving 22 bases between. Germline V CDR1 and CDR2: LNHNV, YYDKDF (reference sequence). CDR3 DNA sequence: TGTGCCACCAACCCCGGGGGGAGGGGGTCTTCCACAGATACGCAGTATTTT. Translation: CATNPGGRGSSTDTQYF.

CDR3 DNA: TGTGCCAGCAGCCTCCCGGGGGATGAAAAACTGTTTTTT. Its translation is CASSLPGDEKLFF. The V gene is TRBV7-2, the J gene TRBJ1-4, with a weak D call TRBD1 (5 bases). CDR3 size: 13 residues. Trimming took off 5 bases at V and 6 bases at J, with 10 bases between the two ends. Germline loops: CDR1 SGHTA, CDR2 FQGNSA.

This clonotype was seen at least ten times. This chain joins TRBV12-3 or TRBV12-4 and TRBJ1-5; TRBD1 matches at 8 bases. The CDR3 extends over 14 amino acids. V lost 6 bases to trimming and J lost 5 bases; unmatched junction nucleotides: 6. The CDR3, as DNA: TGTGCCAGCAGATGGACAGGGAAGGATCAGCCCCAGCATTTT. It codes for CASRWTGKDQPQHF.

In this sample, this clonotype turned up many times. V usage is TRBV19 and J usage is TRBJ2-2; perhaps TRBD1 as D (5 bases). The germline gives CDR1 LNHDA, CDR2 SQIVND (reference sequence). There are 13 residues in the CDR3. The germline V and J ends were trimmed by 7 bases and 5 bases, with 11 bases remaining between them. The CDR3 protein is CASTPQGTGELFF. As DNA, the CDR3 is TGTGCCAGTACCCCGCAGGGAACCGGGGAGCTGTTTTTT.